This T cell receptor (beta chain) was profiled in a study of blood T cell repertoires in COVID-19. At the level of the study: The United States, Italy and Spain provided the acute and convalescent COVID-19 samples. Sample material is recorded as cDNA or gDNA derived from T cells, B-cell-depleted T cells, or PBMCs.

Losses at the gene ends were 2 bases for V and 8 bases for J; bases not matched to a gene: 18. CDR3 length: 18 amino acids. Germline CDR1 SEHNR, CDR2 FQNEAQ (reference sequence). In the study's own analysis: Amplification with reference gene primers provided the estimates of nucleated cell counts. Sequenced by immunoSEQ multiplex PCR; TCRdb stores in-frame clones only, minus some. That table gives V, J and clone size, and the DNA gave D and trimming. The table has approximately 260,000 clones, roughly 88% seen once; the top ten hold 11%. V is TRBV7-9 and J is TRBJ2-1; 7 positions agree with TRBD1. Sequenced sample: peripheral blood. This TCR was sampled from a woman aged 70 to 79 with acute or convalescent COVID-19. CDR3: CASSLSVVLGTATDEQFF. CDR3 sequence (DNA): TGTGCCAGCAGCTTATCCGTTGTCCTAGGGACAGCTACCGATGAGCAGTTCTTC.